The source of this T cell receptor beta chain is a study of T cells in Graves' hyperthyroidism and ophthalmopathy (dated 2019 in TCRdb). Study-level background: Peripheral blood was collected at initial diagnosis, before any treatment. Once sampling was done, hyperthyroidism patients were given methimazole at a starting dose of 30 mg daily, whereas ophthalmopathy patients were given high-dose intravenous methylprednisolone. An independent validation cohort of 18 to 20 hyperthyroidism patients and over 15 patients who later progressed to ophthalmopathy tested prospective prediction of ophthalmopathy. The roughly 90 discovery patients were divided at random into training and test sets in a 7:3 ratio. TCR Vbeta CDR3 sequencing of roughly 140 peripheral blood samples (roughly 43 ophthalmopathy, about 75 hyperthyroidism and approximately 17 progressor patients) is reported in the paper. Thyroid tissue and blood T-cell repertoires from roughly six Graves' hyperthyroidism patients were also compared in the study. To identify distinguishing TCR V-J signatures, a discovery cohort of around 100 patients was used, comprising approximately 40 with Graves' ophthalmopathy and some 57 with stable Graves' hyperthyroidism. The investigation overall reported the following: In validation, progression to ophthalmopathy was predicted by the model with roughly 69% sensitivity and under 85% specificity, a median of 6.5 months before onset. Most expanded thyroid clonotypes (frequency above 0.001) were also detected in blood, suggesting blood repertoires may reflect thyroid immune responses. A model built on a 13 V-J signature distinguished ophthalmopathy from stable hyperthyroidism, reaching about 88% sensitivity and around 82% specificity in cross-validation and 80%/75% in testing. Sample size was not statistically predetermined, and investigators were not blinded to group allocation.

This clonotype was observed at least ten times. Its antigen is unknown. Within one base of it there is no much larger clone, and no base qualities were kept. The hyperthyroidism patients were between 18 and 65 years old and newly diagnosed, with a disease duration of less than 2 months. Exclusion was applied to patients with uncontrolled infections, other autoimmune diseases, pregnancy or lactation. Diagnoses were based on clinical symptoms, serum thyroxine and TRAb, thyroid ultrasound and orbital computed tomography. Blood from progressor patients was collected at the time of first diagnosis with hyperthyroidism, before any ophthalmopathy symptoms had appeared. PBMCs were separated from roughly 10 ml of fresh peripheral blood using Ficoll-Paque density gradient centrifugation. Patients classed as progressors first received a Graves' hyperthyroidism diagnosis and then went on to develop ophthalmopathy during follow-up. Total RNA was extracted using Trizol reagent, and RNA quality was assessed on an Agilent 2100 Bioanalyzer.

V has 5 bases trimmed and J has 5 bases trimmed; junction bases matching no gene number 10. The germline V gene (reference sequence) sets CDR1 to MNHEY and CDR2 to SMNVEV. Spanning cysteine to phenylalanine, the CDR3 consists of 16 amino acids. The only DNA kept is the CDR3, 48 bases in frame from the first base. The TCR beta CDR3 regions were amplified from the RNA transcripts. For the first round of RT-PCR on the TCR CDR3, the HTBI primer set was used together with the Qiagen OneStep RT-PCR kit. Libraries were constructed in a second round of multiplex PCR, after which size selection and purification were performed. Paired-end sequencing of the libraries was performed with 100 bp reads on an Illumina HiSeq2000. For the original study's pipeline: SOAPnuke was used to process the raw data, removing reads that contained adapters or uncalled bases, had a mean Phred below 15, or lacked an exact match to the constant primer or identifier. High-quality paired reads were merged with COPE v1.2.5, and unique nucleotide sequences were defined as clonotypes. MiTCR v1.1 was used to align clonotypes to the IMGT TRBV, TRBD and TRBJ reference segments. Only V-J combinations with frequency above 0.0001, covering roughly 99% of repertoires, were analysed. A TCS score was defined as the ratio of F50 (clonal expansion) to E x V (chaos), with BLOSUM62-based TCRdist applied between CDR3 peptides within each V-J. Welch's t-statistics and random forest reduced around 550 V-J features to roughly 13, which were used in a naive Bayes classifier (R e1071). TCRdb reprocessed the public reads (quality trimming at Q25 with fastp, clone calling with MiXCR) and kept in-frame beta chains. Each CDR3 protein gets just one entry, which takes the most common genes and DNA from the rows behind it. These V and J calls originate from TCRdb's pipeline instead of the authors' own analysis. In this sample the table shows 550,000 to 650,000 distinct CDR3 sequences, roughly 14% of which occur a single time. The leading ten clones occupy approximately 5.7% of the sample.

The sequence links TRBV27 to TRBJ2-3; 10 middle bases align to TRBD2. The sequence derives from a woman in her twenties or thirties with Graves' hyperthyroidism that later progressed to Graves' ophthalmopathy. Sequences were obtained from blood. CDR3 reads: CASSPLGSGREDTQYF. The bases are TGTGCCAGCAGTCCGCTGGGGAGCGGGAGGGAAGATACGCAGTATTTT.